Following are 21 T cell receptor beta chains from one sample sequenced in a study of T cell responses to AZD1222 COVID-19 vaccine. The repertoire was sequenced with immunoSEQ multiplex PCR; TCRdb's copy has only in-frame clones and lacks some. The sample has fewer than 150,000 clones; roughly 91% are singletons. The sequencing used peripheral blood, collected 28 days after the second AZD1222 dose. These receptors were obtained from an adult who received the AZD1222 COVID-19 vaccine.

This clone was seen once. The chain recombines TRBV11-2 with TRBJ2-7; the match to TRBD2 covers 8 bases. The CDR3 runs 15 residues. Per the germline V gene, CDR1 is SGHAT and CDR2 is FQNNGV. J gave up 7 bases and V 4 bases, and 12 bases lay outside the gene matches. CDR3 residues: CASSSTAGDKFEQYF. CDR3 DNA sequence: TGTGCCAGCAGCTCCACAGCGGGAGATAAGTTTGAGCAGTACTTC.

V usage is TRBV3-1 (or the pseudogene TRBV3-2) and J usage is TRBJ2-7; the match to TRBD2 covers 10 bases. Germline V lookup: CDR1 LGHDT, CDR2 YNNKEL (reference sequence). J was trimmed by 6 bases and V by 4 bases; bases with no gene match: 9. This CDR3 contains 15 residues. Here the CDR3 reads CASSRKRGGQAEQYF. The DNA of the CDR3 is TGTGCCAGCAGCCGGAAGCGGGGGGGCCAGGCCGAGCAGTACTTC.

This sequence joins TRBV18 and TRBJ1-1; D unresolved. Trimming left V 3 bases short and J 1 base short, with 12 bases between. Germline CDR1 reads KGHSH; CDR2 reads LQKENI. There are 15 residues in the CDR3. The CDR3 DNA reads as TGTGCCAGCTCACCCGTCATCACGGAGAACACTGAAGCTTTCTTT. The encoded protein is CASSPVITENTEAFF.

CDR3 in amino acids: CASSQDPPGEVIDTQYF. The CDR3 nucleotides read TGCGCCAGCAGCCAAGATCCCCCGGGGGAGGTAATAGATACGCAGTATTTT. The chain employs TRBV4-1 and TRBJ2-3, with TRBD2 as a possible D gene (6 bases). Looked up from germline, CDR1 is MGHRA and CDR2 is YSYEKL. V lost 0 bases, J lost 5 bases, and 18 bases lay in between. The CDR3 runs 17 residues.

The gene calls are TRBV30 and TRBJ2-7; D gene unclear. Germline loops: CDR1 GTSNPN, CDR2 SVGIG (reference sequence). The germline V and J ends were trimmed by 0 bases and 2 bases, with 14 bases remaining between them. The CDR3 loop spans 15 amino acids. In DNA, the CDR3 is TGTGCCTGGAGTGTACTTGGGCAGGAGACCTACGAGCAGTACTTC. Translating it yields CAWSVLGQETYEQYF.

This clone occurred once. The V and J genes are TRBV19 and TRBJ2-7; D is perhaps TRBD2 (5 bases). The CDR3 has 16 amino acids. V was cut by 2 bases and J by 5 bases, with 19 bases left in between. Germline V gene lookup returns CDR1 LNHDA and CDR2 SQIVND (reference sequence). The CDR3 is CASSIIGGSGPNEQYF. The CDR3 region has the DNA TGTGCCAGTAGTATAATCGGAGGATCTGGCCCGAACGAGCAGTACTTC.

The chain has TRBV11-3 and TRBJ1-2, with D possibly matching TRBD1 (5 bases). Germline CDR1 is SGHNT and CDR2 is YENEEA. V lost 4 bases and J 0 bases, leaving 9 bases between the germline ends. This CDR3 contains 14 residues. CDR3: CASSSHRTNYGYTF. The CDR3 DNA sequence: TGTGCCAGCAGCTCGCACAGGACTAACTATGGCTACACCTTC. Complete variable domain (other parts from reference TRBV11-3 and TRBJ1-2): EAGVVQSPRYKIIEKKQPVAFWCNPISGHNTLYWYLQNLGQGPELLIRYENEEAVDDSQLPKDRFSAERLKGVDSTLKIQPAELGDSAVYLCASSSHRTNYGYTFGSGTRLTVV.

The chain links TRBV4-1 to TRBJ2-7, with TRBD1 as a possible D gene (6 bases). The CDR3 runs 13 residues. Germline V lookup: CDR1 MGHRA, CDR2 YSYEKL. The V end lost 3 bases, the J end lost 2 bases, and 8 bases lay between the germline ends. The CDR3 loop reads CASSQRQAYEQYF. CDR3 in DNA: TGCGCCAGCAGCCAGAGACAGGCCTACGAGCAGTACTTC.

This chain uses TRBV7-2 with TRBJ2-7, with 11 bases that match TRBD2. V shed 5 bases and J 6 bases; nucleotides not matched to a gene: 6. This CDR3 is 14 amino acids long. CDR1 and CDR2 (germline): SGHTA, FQGNSA. CDR3 sequence: CASSRPGLAVEQYF. The CDR3 DNA sequence: TGTGCCAGCAGCCGTCCGGGACTAGCGGTCGAGCAGTACTTC.

V is TRBV27 and J is TRBJ2-3; tentatively, D is TRBD2 (5 bases). The CDR3 is 12 amino acids. Germline lookup yields CDR1 MNHEY and CDR2 SMNVEV (reference sequence). The V end lost 5 bases, the J end lost 2 bases, and 5 bases lay between the germline ends. CDR3 residues: CASSRDTDTQYF. The CDR3 DNA reads as TGTGCCAGCAGTCGGGACACAGATACGCAGTATTTT.

The V and J genes are TRBV29-1 and TRBJ2-6, with D possibly matching TRBD2 (5 bases). This CDR3 is 14 amino acids long. Germline-derived CDR1 and CDR2 are SQVTM and ANQGSEA. The germline V and J ends were trimmed by 3 bases and 1 base, with 7 bases remaining between them. The CDR3 sequence: CSVEGESGANVLTF. CDR3 nucleotide sequence: TGCAGCGTTGAGGGAGAATCTGGGGCCAACGTCCTGACTTTC.

The chain employs TRBV7-2 and TRBJ2-2; 7 bases map to TRBD1. Germline V gene data show CDR1 as SGHTA and CDR2 as FQGNSA. The CDR3 length is 15 residues. With 1 base clipped from V and 3 bases from J, the junction kept 2 bases outside the gene matches. The CDR3 coding sequence is TGTGCCAGCAGCTTAGAGGGGGCAGACACCGGGGAGCTGTTTTTT. Translating it yields CASSLEGADTGELFF. The full variable domain, rest sourced from reference TRBV7-2 and TRBJ2-2, is GAGVSQSPSNKVTEKGKDVELRCDPISGHTALYWYRQSLGQGLEFLIYFQGNSAPDKSGLPSDRFSAERTGGSVSTLTIQRTQQEDSAVYLCASSLEGADTGELFFGEGSRLTVL.

The chain uses TRBV19 and TRBJ2-1; D possibly corresponds to TRBD2 (5 bases). Per germline, CDR1 LNHDA and CDR2 SQIVND (reference sequence). This CDR3 comprises 14 residues. V gave up 3 bases and J gave up 4 bases, with 10 bases separating them. CDR3 nucleotide sequence: TGTGCCAGTAGTATCCGGGGAGAGTACAATGAGCAGTTCTTC. Protein sequence: CASSIRGEYNEQFF.

V is TRBV10-3 and J is TRBJ1-5, with D possibly matching TRBD1 (6 bases). V dropped 6 bases and J dropped 1 base, with 10 bases sitting between them. The CDR3 loop spans 14 amino acids. The germline gives CDR1 ENHRY, CDR2 SYGVKD. CDR3 bases: TGTGCCATCAGAGCAGGGGAGAGCAATCAGCCCCAGCATTTT. Translated, it gives CAIRAGESNQPQHF.

The chain uses TRBV19 and TRBJ1-1; D ambiguous. The V end was cut by 7 bases, the J end by 1 base, with 10 bases between. The length of the CDR3 is 13 residues. Germline V CDR1 and CDR2: LNHDA, SQIVND (reference sequence). This CDR3 reads CASTRARNTEAFF. CDR3 in DNA: TGTGCCAGTACGAGGGCTAGGAACACTGAAGCTTTCTTT.

V usage is TRBV11-3 and J usage is TRBJ1-6; the match to TRBD1 covers 8 bases. The V gene's germline CDR1 is SGHNT and CDR2 YENEEA. Unmatched junction bases numbered 5, after V lost 3 bases and J lost 7 bases. CDR3 size: 15 residues. DNA of the CDR3: TGTGCCAGCAGCTTTGAGACAGGGGTCAATTCACCCCTCCACTTT. Translating it yields CASSFETGVNSPLHF.

In its sample, this clone was seen a few times. The gene calls are TRBV6-5 and TRBJ2-7; D may correspond to TRBD1 or TRBD2 (6 bases each). Deletions cut 2 bases from V and 4 bases from J, with 12 bases between. Germline CDR1 MNHEY, CDR2 SVGAGI. The CDR3 is 14 residues long. The CDR3 sequence is CASSYGGTKYEQYF. The CDR3 DNA sequence: TGTGCCAGCAGTTACGGCGGGACAAAGTACGAGCAGTACTTC.

The CDR3 DNA reads TGTGCCAGCTCCCCCAGGGCCTCAAGGGATAATTCACCCCTCCACTTT. Translating it yields CASSPRASRDNSPLHF. The chain is built from TRBV18 and TRBJ1-6, with TRBD1 as a possible D gene (5 bases). CDR3 length: 16 residues. V lost 6 bases to trimming and J lost 5 bases, with 17 bases between them. Per germline, CDR1 KGHSH and CDR2 LQKENI.

The chain uses TRBV29-1 and TRBJ2-7; D ambiguous. The V gene's germline CDR1 is SQVTM and CDR2 ANQGSEA. V was cut by 6 bases and J by 3 bases, with 6 bases left in between. CDR3 size: 10 residues. The chain's CDR3 is CSVQVYEQYF. CDR3 nucleotides: TGCAGCGTCCAAGTCTACGAGCAGTACTTC.

The V and J genes are TRBV7-6 and TRBJ2-2; TRBD2 aligns across 10 bases. With 5 bases clipped from V and 1 base from J, the junction kept 4 bases outside the gene matches. Germline assignment: CDR1 SGHVS and CDR2 FNYEAQ. This CDR3 has 16 residues. In nucleotides, the CDR3 is TGTGCCAGCAGCCCAGGACTAGCGGTGAACACCGGGGAGCTGTTTTTT. Residues: CASSPGLAVNTGELFF.

This clone has just a few counts. This chain connects TRBV11-2 to TRBJ2-7; D call uncertain. From germline, CDR1 is SGHAT and CDR2 FQNNGV. The V end lost 5 bases, the J end lost 2 bases, and 7 bases lay between the germline ends. This CDR3 has 12 residues. For the CDR3, the DNA is TGTGCCAGCAGCCAGGATCCCTACGAGCAGTACTTC. Translated, it gives CASSQDPYEQYF. Combining the CDR3 with reference TRBV11-2 and TRBJ2-7 gives the whole variable domain EAGVAQSPRYKIIEKRQSVAFWCNPISGHATLYWYQQILGQGPKLLIQFQNNGVVDDSQLPKDRFSAERLKGVDSTLKIQPAKLEDSAVYLCASSQDPYEQYFGPGTRLTVT.